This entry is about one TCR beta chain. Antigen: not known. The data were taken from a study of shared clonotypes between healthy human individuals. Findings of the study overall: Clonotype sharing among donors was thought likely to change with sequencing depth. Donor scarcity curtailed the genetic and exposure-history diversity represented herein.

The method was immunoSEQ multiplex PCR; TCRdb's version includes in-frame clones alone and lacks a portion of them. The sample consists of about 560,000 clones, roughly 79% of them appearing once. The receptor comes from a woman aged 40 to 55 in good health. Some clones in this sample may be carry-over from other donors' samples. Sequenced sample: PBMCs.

The DNA for the CDR3 is TGTGCCAGCAGCTTGGGGACCTGGAGCAATCAGCCCCAGCATTTT. Translating it yields CASSLGTWSNQPQHF. The V gene is TRBV7-2, the J gene TRBJ1-5; D might be TRBD1 (5 bases). Between the trimmed V and J ends, which lost 3 bases and 1 base, there was a span of 10 bases. Germline values: CDR1 SGHTA, CDR2 FQGNSA. The CDR3 contains 15 residues.